The rows below give T cell receptor beta chains drawn from one sample of a study of blood T cell repertoires in COVID-19. The method was immunoSEQ multiplex PCR; TCRdb's version includes in-frame clones alone and lacks a portion of them. Among about 120,000 clones listed, around nine tenths were seen once. What was sequenced was peripheral blood. Receptors were obtained from a man over 45 with active COVID-19. CDR3s include the opening cysteine and the closing phenylalanine or tryptophan. A D gene is named only where the DNA matches it firmly. The size of a clone is reported for some rows only, either as once, few or many, or as a class for expanded clones.

.,.,TRBV28,TRBJ1-1,CASSLKGRGISEAFF,TGTGCCAGCAGTTTAAAGGGCAGGGGTATCTCTGAAGCTTTCTTT
.,.,TRBV6-6,TRBJ2-2,CASSYDTTGELFF,TGTGCCAGCAGTTACGACACCACCGGGGAGCTGTTTTTT
.,TRBD1,TRBV5-6,TRBJ1-3,CASSLRQGDTIYF,TGTGCCAGCAGCTTGCGACAGGGGGACACCATATATTTT
.,TRBD1,TRBV5-8,TRBJ1-5,CASSANRGTDNQPQHF,TGTGCCAGCAGCGCCAACCGGGGGACAGACAATCAGCCCCAGCATTTT
.,.,TRBV2,TRBJ1-1,CASIGEVNTEAFF,TGTGCCAGCATAGGGGAAGTGAACACTGAAGCTTTCTTT
.,.,TRBV11-2,TRBJ1-1,CASSLAPGNTEAFF,TGTGCCAGCAGCTTAGCCCCCGGGAACACTGAAGCTTTCTTT
.,.,TRBV4-1,TRBJ1-1,CASSQVTVNTEAFF,TGCGCCAGCAGCCAAGTAACGGTGAACACTGAAGCTTTCTTT
.,TRBD2,TRBV19,TRBJ2-3,CASSETGGGGTDTQYF,TGTGCCAGTAGCGAAACCGGGGGGGGTGGCACAGATACGCAGTATTTT
.,TRBD2,TRBV5-6,TRBJ2-7,CASSFTGLEYEQYF,TGTGCCAGCAGCTTTACGGGACTAGAGTACGAGCAGTACTTC
few,TRBD1,TRBV29-1,TRBJ1-1,CSVGTGGNTEAFF,TGCAGCGTGGGGACAGGGGGGAACACTGAAGCTTTCTTT
.,TRBD1,TRBV7-9,TRBJ2-1,CASISRDRGPREQFF,TGTGCCAGCATCAGCCGGGACAGGGGGCCCCGCGAGCAGTTCTTC
.,.,TRBV6-5,TRBJ2-1,CASSRDTNGEQFF,TGTGCCAGCAGCCGGGACACAAACGGTGAGCAGTTCTTC
.,TRBD1,TRBV11-2,TRBJ1-2,CASSSGNRGSSGYTF,TGTGCCAGCAGCTCTGGTAACAGGGGATCAAGTGGCTACACCTTC
.,.,TRBV5-8,TRBJ1-5,CASSRLPNQPQHF,TGTGCCAGCAGCAGACTACCTAATCAGCCCCAGCATTTT
.,.,TRBV7-9,TRBJ2-3,CASSLKGRAGSSTDTQYF,TGTGCCAGCAGCTTAAAAGGCCGGGCGGGGTCTAGCACAGATACGCAGTATTTT
.,TRBD1,TRBV19,TRBJ1-2,CASSTTWWDRSNYGYTF,TGTGCCAGTAGTACCACGTGGTGGGACAGGTCTAACTATGGCTACACCTTC
.,.,TRBV27,TRBJ2-7,CASSLAPLYEQYF,TGTGCCAGCAGTTTGGCCCCTCTCTACGAGCAGTACTTC
.,.,TRBV6-5,TRBJ1-1,CASSLGTSGNTEAFF,TGTGCCAGCAGCCTTGGGACTTCAGGGAACACTGAAGCTTTCTTT